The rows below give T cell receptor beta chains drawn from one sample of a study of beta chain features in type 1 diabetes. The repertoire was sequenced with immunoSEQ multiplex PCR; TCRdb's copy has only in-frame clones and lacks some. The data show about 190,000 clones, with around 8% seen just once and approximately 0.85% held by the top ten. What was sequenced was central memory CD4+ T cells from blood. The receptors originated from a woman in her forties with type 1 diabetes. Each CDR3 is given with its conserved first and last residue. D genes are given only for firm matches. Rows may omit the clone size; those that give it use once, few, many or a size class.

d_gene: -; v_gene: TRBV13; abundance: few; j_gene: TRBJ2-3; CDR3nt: TGTGCCAGCAGCTTAACGCTCGGCGGGTTCACAGATACGCAGTATTTT; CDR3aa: CASSLTLGGFTDTQYF
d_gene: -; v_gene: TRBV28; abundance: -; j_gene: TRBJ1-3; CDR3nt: TGTGCCAGCAGGCGCACTGGAAACACCATATATTTT; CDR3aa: CASRRTGNTIYF
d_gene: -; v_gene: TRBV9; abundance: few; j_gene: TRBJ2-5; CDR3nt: TGTGCCAGCAGCGTTAGACCGGGGTCGGAGACCCAGTACTTC; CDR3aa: CASSVRPGSETQYF
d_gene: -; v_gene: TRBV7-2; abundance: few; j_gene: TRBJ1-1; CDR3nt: TGTGCCAGCAGCATGGACAGCTCCTACACTGAAGCTTTCTTT; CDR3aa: CASSMDSSYTEAFF
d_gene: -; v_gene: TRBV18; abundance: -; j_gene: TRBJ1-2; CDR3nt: TGTGCCAGCTCACCCAGCGAAAACCCCTACTATGGCTACACCTTC; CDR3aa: CASSPSENPYYGYTF
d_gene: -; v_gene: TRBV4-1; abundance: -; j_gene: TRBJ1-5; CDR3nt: TGCGCCAGCAGCCAAGGGTCAGTTGGAGGGGCAGGTCAGCCCCAGCATTTT; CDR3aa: CASSQGSVGGAGQPQHF
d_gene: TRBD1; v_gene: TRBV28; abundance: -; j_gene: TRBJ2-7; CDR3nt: TGTGCCAGCAGTCGACAGGGACGGTACGAGCAGTACTTC; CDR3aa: CASSRQGRYEQYF
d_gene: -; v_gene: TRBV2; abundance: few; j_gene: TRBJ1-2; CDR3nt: TGTGCCAGCAGTGAGGCCCGAAACTATGGCTACACCTTC; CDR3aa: CASSEARNYGYTF
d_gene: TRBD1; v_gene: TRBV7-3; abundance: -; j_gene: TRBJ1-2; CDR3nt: TGTGCCAGCAGCTTCCCCGGGACAGGGAGCGGCTACACCTTC; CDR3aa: CASSFPGTGSGYTF
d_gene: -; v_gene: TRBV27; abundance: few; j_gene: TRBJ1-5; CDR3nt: TGTGCCAGCAGTGGCCGCTCGGGAGCCCAGCATTTT; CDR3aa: CASSGRSGAQHF
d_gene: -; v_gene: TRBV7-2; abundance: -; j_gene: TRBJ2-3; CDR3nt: TGTGCCAGCAGTCTAAGTATATCCGCCTCCGGTACAGATACGCAGTATTTT; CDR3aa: CASSLSISASGTDTQYF
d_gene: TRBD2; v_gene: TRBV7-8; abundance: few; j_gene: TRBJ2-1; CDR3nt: TGTGCCAGCAGCACGCGCGGACTAGCGGGGTCCTACAATGAGCAGTTCTTC; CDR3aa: CASSTRGLAGSYNEQFF
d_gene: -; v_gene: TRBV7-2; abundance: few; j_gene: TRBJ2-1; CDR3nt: TGTGCCAGCAGCTTACGACGGGACAATGAGCAGTTCTTC; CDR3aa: CASSLRRDNEQFF
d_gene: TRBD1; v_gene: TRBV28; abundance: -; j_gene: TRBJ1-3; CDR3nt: TGTGCCAGCAGTGTGCACAGGGGTTCTGGAAACACCATATATTTT; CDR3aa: CASSVHRGSGNTIYF
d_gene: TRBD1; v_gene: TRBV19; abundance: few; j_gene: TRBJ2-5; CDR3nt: TGTGCCAGCCAAGGGGACAGGGGCGGAATAGAGACCCAGTACTTC; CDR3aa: CASQGDRGGIETQYF
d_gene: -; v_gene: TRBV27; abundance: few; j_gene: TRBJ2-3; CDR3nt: TGTGCCAGCAGTTTCAGGTCGCCTGTGGATACGCAGTATTTT; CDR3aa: CASSFRSPVDTQYF
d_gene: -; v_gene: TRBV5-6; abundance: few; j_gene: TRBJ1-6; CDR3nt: TGTGCCAGCAGCTTGAGGGGGATTCAACCCCTCCACTTT; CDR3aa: CASSLRGIQPLHF
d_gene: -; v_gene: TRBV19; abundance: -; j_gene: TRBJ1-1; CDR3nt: TGTGCCAGCAGGAGGGAGGCAGGCACTGAAGCTTTCTTT; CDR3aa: CASRREAGTEAFF
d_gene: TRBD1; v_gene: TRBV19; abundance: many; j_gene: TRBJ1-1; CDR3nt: TGTGCCAGTAGTAGGGACAGGGGAAGGACTGAAGCTTTCTTT; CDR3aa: CASSRDRGRTEAFF
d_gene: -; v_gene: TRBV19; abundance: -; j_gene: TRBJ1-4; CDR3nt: TGTGCCAGTAGTCCATCTGAAAAACTGTTTTTT; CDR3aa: CASSPSEKLFF
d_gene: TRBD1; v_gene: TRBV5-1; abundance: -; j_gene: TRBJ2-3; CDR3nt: TGCGCCAGCTCCGGACAGGCTAGCACAGATACGCAGTATTTT; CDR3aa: CASSGQASTDTQYF
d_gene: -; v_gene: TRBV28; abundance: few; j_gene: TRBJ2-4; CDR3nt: TGTGCCAGCAGTTTATTACGAAAACTAAACATTCAGTACTTC; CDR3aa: CASSLLRKLNIQYF
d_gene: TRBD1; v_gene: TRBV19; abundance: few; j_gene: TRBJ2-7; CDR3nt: TGTGCCAGTAGCCCGGGACAGGCAACCTACGAGCAGTACTTC; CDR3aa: CASSPGQATYEQYF
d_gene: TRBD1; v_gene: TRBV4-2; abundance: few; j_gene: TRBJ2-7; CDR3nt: TGTGCCAGCAGCCAAGATATGGGGACAGGGCTGCACGAGCAGTACTTC; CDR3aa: CASSQDMGTGLHEQYF
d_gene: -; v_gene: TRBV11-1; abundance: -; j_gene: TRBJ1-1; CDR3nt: TGTGCCAGCAGCTTACGATGGAGGCGTGAGGGGAACACTGAAGCTTTCTTT; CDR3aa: CASSLRWRREGNTEAFF
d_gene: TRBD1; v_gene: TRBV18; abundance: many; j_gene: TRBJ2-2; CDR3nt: TGTGCCAGCTCACCACGACAGGGTCGGGACACCGGGGAGCTGTTTTTT; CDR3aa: CASSPRQGRDTGELFF
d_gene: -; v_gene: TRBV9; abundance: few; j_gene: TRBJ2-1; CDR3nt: TGTGCCAGCAGCGTAGCGGGTGGCTCCTACAATGAGCAGTTCTTC; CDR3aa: CASSVAGGSYNEQFF
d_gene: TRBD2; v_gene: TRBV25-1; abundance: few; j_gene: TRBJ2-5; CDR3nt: TGTGCCAGCATCGGACTGGCGGGAGTCGAGACCCAGTACTTC; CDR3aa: CASIGLAGVETQYF
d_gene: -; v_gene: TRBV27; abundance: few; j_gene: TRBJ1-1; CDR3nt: TGTGCCAGCCACCGCCAGGGAAGGGACACTGAAGCTTTCTTT; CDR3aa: CASHRQGRDTEAFF
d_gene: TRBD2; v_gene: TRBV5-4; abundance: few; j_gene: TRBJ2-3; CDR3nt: TGTGCCAGCAGCTTGGCCGGCGGGAGTGGAACAGATACGCAGTATTTT; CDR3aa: CASSLAGGSGTDTQYF
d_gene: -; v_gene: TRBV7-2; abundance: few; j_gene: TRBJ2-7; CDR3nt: TGTGCCAGCAGCCGGATTAGCGGATCTATCTACGAGCAGTACTTC; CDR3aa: CASSRISGSIYEQYF
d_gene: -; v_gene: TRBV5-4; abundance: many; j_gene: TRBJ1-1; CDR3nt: TGTGCCAGCAGCTTGGACGGATTCAGGACTGAAGCTTTCTTT; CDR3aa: CASSLDGFRTEAFF
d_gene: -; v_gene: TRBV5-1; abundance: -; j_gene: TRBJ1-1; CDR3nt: TGCGCCAGCAGTCTGGCACAGGGCACTGAAGCTTTCTTT; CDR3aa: CASSLAQGTEAFF
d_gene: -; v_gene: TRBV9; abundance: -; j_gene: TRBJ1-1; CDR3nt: TGTGCCAGCAGCCCGGGGAGGGGGAGAACTGAAGCTTTCTTT; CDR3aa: CASSPGRGRTEAFF
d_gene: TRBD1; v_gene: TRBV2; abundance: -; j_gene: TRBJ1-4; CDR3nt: TGTGCCAGCAGTAGCCCCGGGACAGGTCTTGAAAAACTGTTTTTT; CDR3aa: CASSSPGTGLEKLFF
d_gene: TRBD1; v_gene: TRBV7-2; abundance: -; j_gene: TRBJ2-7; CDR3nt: TGTGCCAGCAGCCGGGACAGGGGACACGAGCAGTACTTC; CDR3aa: CASSRDRGHEQYF
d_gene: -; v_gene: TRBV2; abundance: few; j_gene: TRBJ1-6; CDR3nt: TGTGCCAGCAGTACGAATAGGGGAGGCATGGTTTCACCCCTCCACTTT; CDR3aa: CASSTNRGGMVSPLHF
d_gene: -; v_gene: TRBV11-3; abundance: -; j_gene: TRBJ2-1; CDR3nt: TGTGCCAGCAGCTTGCACAGTGGATACAATGAGCAGTTCTTC; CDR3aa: CASSLHSGYNEQFF
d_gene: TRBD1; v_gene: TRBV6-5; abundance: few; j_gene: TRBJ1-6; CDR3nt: TGTGCCAGTTCCATTCAGGGGGCTCGTAATTCACCCCTCCACTTT; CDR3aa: CASSIQGARNSPLHF
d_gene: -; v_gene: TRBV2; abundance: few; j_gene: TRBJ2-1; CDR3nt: TGTGCCAGCATAGCCTGGGGTCGCGGGACAGATGGTGAGCAGTTCTTC; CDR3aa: CASIAWGRGTDGEQFF
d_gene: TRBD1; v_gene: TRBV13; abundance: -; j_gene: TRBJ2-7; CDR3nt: TGTGCCAGCAGCTCCCTCGGGACAGGGGCTAAATACGAGCAGTACTTC; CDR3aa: CASSSLGTGAKYEQYF
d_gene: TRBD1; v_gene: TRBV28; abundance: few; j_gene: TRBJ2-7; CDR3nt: TGTGCCAGCAGTAGGACAGGGGCCTACGAGCAGTACTTC; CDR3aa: CASSRTGAYEQYF
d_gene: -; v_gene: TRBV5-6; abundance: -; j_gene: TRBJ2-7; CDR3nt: TGTGCCAGCAGCGGCCCCGGGGTTGGGACCTACGAGCAGTACTTC; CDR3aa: CASSGPGVGTYEQYF
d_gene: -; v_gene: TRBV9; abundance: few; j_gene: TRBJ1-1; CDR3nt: TGTGCCAGCAGCCGCGGGGGGGACCCTGAAGCTTTCTTT; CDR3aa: CASSRGGDPEAFF
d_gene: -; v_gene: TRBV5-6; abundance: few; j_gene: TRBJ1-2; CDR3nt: TGTGCCAGCAGCTCGAGCCTTCAGGGTAACAATGGCTACACCTTC; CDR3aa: CASSSSLQGNNGYTF
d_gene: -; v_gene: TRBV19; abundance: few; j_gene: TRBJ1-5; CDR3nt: TGTGCCAGTAGCCTCTCACAGGGACGGCAGCCCCAGCATTTT; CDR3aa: CASSLSQGRQPQHF
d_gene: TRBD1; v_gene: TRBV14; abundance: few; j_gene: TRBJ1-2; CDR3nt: TGTGCCAGCAGTCGACAGGGAATCTATGGCTACACCTTC; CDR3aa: CASSRQGIYGYTF
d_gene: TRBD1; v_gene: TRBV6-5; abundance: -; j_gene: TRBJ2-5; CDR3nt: TGTGCCAGCAGTGCCCCCGGGACAGGGGAAGAGACCCAGTACTTC; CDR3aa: CASSAPGTGEETQYF
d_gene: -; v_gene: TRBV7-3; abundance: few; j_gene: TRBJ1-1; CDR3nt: TGTGCCAGCAGCTCCACAGGTACGAACACTGAAGCTTTCTTT; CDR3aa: CASSSTGTNTEAFF
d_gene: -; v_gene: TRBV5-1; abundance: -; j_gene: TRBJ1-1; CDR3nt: TGCGCCAGCAGCTTGGATACCAGGTACTCTGAAGCTTTCTTT; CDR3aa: CASSLDTRYSEAFF
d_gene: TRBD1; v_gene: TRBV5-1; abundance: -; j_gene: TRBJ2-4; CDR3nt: TGCGCCAGCAGCTTACAGGGGGATGTGGACATTCAGTACTTC; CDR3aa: CASSLQGDVDIQYF
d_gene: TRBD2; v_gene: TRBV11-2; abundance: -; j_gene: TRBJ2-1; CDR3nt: TGTGCCAGCAGCTTGGTAGCGGGGAGGTACGGGCAGTTCTTC; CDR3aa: CASSLVAGRYGQFF